A selection of T cell receptor beta chains follows, all from one sample in a study of T cell responses to AZD1222 COVID-19 vaccine. Assay: immunoSEQ multiplex PCR; the TCRdb copy retains only in-frame clones and omits some. The sample lists about 110,000 clones; about nine tenths were seen once. Specimen: peripheral blood, collected on day 0 of AZD1222 vaccination. All receptors come from an adult in good health. The CDR3 runs from the conserved cysteine through the conserved F or W. The order of the fields is V gene, J gene, clone size, D gene, CDR3 protein, CDR3 DNA. D genes are given only for firm matches. For some rows the clone size is stated as once, few or many, or as a class when expanded; others skip it.

v_gene: TRBV21-1
j_gene: TRBJ2-1
abundance: .
d_gene: .
CDR3aa: CASSTCPGTTYNEQFF
CDR3nt: TGTGCCAGCAGCACTTGTCCCGGGACGACATACAATGAGCAGTTCTTC

v_gene: TRBV24-1
j_gene: TRBJ2-1
abundance: .
d_gene: TRBD2
CDR3aa: CATSVGTSGRLPYNEQFF
CDR3nt: TGTGCCACCAGTGTTGGGACTAGCGGGAGATTACCCTACAATGAGCAGTTCTTC

v_gene: TRBV6-2/TRBV6-3
j_gene: TRBJ2-3
abundance: .
d_gene: .
CDR3aa: CASSWGLRAPGDTQYF
CDR3nt: TGTGCCAGCAGTTGGGGCCTGAGGGCACCCGGAGATACGCAGTATTTT

v_gene: TRBV25-1
j_gene: TRBJ2-1
abundance: .
d_gene: TRBD1
CDR3aa: CASRPQGPSYNEQFF
CDR3nt: TGTGCCAGCAGGCCACAGGGGCCCTCCTACAATGAGCAGTTCTTC

v_gene: TRBV6-4
j_gene: TRBJ1-6
abundance: .
d_gene: TRBD1
CDR3aa: CASSEGTAGSPLHF
CDR3nt: TGTGCCAGCAGTGAGGGGACAGCTGGGTCACCCCTCCACTTT

v_gene: TRBV6-2/TRBV6-3
j_gene: TRBJ2-3
abundance: .
d_gene: .
CDR3aa: CASSYAGSDTQYF
CDR3nt: TGTGCCAGCAGTTACGCAGGGTCAGATACGCAGTATTTT

v_gene: TRBV18
j_gene: TRBJ2-2
abundance: .
d_gene: .
CDR3aa: CASSPRAGMETGELFF
CDR3nt: TGTGCCAGCTCACCACGGGCAGGGATGGAGACCGGGGAGCTGTTTTTT

v_gene: TRBV9
j_gene: TRBJ2-3
abundance: .
d_gene: .
CDR3aa: CASSVSGFTDTQYF
CDR3nt: TGTGCCAGCAGCGTTTCGGGGTTCACAGATACGCAGTATTTT

v_gene: TRBV29-1
j_gene: TRBJ2-3
abundance: .
d_gene: TRBD1
CDR3aa: CSVDRGGTDTQYF
CDR3nt: TGCAGCGTCGACAGGGGAGGAACAGATACGCAGTATTTT

v_gene: TRBV7-3
j_gene: TRBJ2-3
abundance: .
d_gene: .
CDR3aa: CASSSSGPTDTQYF
CDR3nt: TGTGCCAGCAGCTCTTCCGGGCCCACAGATACGCAGTATTTT

v_gene: TRBV7-9
j_gene: TRBJ2-7
abundance: .
d_gene: .
CDR3aa: CASSFRDIEQYF
CDR3nt: TGTGCCAGCAGCTTCAGGGACATCGAGCAGTACTTC

v_gene: TRBV18
j_gene: TRBJ1-3
abundance: .
d_gene: .
CDR3aa: CASSPPSGNTIYF
CDR3nt: TGTGCCAGCTCACCGCCCTCTGGAAACACCATATATTTT

v_gene: TRBV28
j_gene: TRBJ1-1
abundance: .
d_gene: .
CDR3aa: CASSFRGVTEAFF
CDR3nt: TGTGCCAGCAGTTTCCGAGGGGTAACTGAAGCTTTCTTT

v_gene: TRBV28
j_gene: TRBJ2-5
abundance: .
d_gene: .
CDR3aa: CASSRDSEETQYF
CDR3nt: TGTGCCAGCAGTAGGGACTCGGAGGAGACCCAGTACTTC

v_gene: TRBV5-5
j_gene: TRBJ2-3
abundance: .
d_gene: .
CDR3aa: CASSLGGGTDTQYF
CDR3nt: TGTGCCAGCAGCTTGGGGGGCGGCACAGATACGCAGTATTTT

v_gene: TRBV29-1
j_gene: TRBJ1-6
abundance: .
d_gene: TRBD1
CDR3aa: CSAMTGGANSPLHF
CDR3nt: TGCAGCGCCATGACAGGGGGGGCGAATTCACCCCTCCACTTT

v_gene: TRBV5-1
j_gene: TRBJ2-2
abundance: .
d_gene: .
CDR3aa: CASRQGYTGELFF
CDR3nt: TGCGCCAGCAGACAGGGATACACCGGGGAGCTGTTTTTT

v_gene: TRBV28
j_gene: TRBJ1-5
abundance: .
d_gene: .
CDR3aa: CAGTSSNQPQHF
CDR3nt: TGTGCCGGGACTTCTAGCAATCAGCCCCAGCATTTT

v_gene: TRBV28
j_gene: TRBJ1-3
abundance: .
d_gene: TRBD1
CDR3aa: CASSLSTGTGNTIYF
CDR3nt: TGTGCCAGCAGTTTATCGACAGGGACTGGAAACACCATATATTTT

v_gene: TRBV9
j_gene: TRBJ1-2
abundance: once
d_gene: TRBD1
CDR3aa: CASSQTGTGAFYGYTF
CDR3nt: TGTGCCAGCAGCCAAACCGGGACAGGGGCTTTCTATGGCTACACCTTC

v_gene: TRBV9
j_gene: TRBJ2-2
abundance: .
d_gene: TRBD2
CDR3aa: CASSLRGLAGTGELFF
CDR3nt: TGTGCCAGCAGCTTAAGAGGACTAGCGGGCACCGGGGAGCTGTTTTTT

v_gene: TRBV4-1
j_gene: TRBJ1-1
abundance: .
d_gene: .
CDR3aa: CASSQWGVEAFF
CDR3nt: TGCGCCAGCAGCCAATGGGGAGTTGAAGCTTTCTTT